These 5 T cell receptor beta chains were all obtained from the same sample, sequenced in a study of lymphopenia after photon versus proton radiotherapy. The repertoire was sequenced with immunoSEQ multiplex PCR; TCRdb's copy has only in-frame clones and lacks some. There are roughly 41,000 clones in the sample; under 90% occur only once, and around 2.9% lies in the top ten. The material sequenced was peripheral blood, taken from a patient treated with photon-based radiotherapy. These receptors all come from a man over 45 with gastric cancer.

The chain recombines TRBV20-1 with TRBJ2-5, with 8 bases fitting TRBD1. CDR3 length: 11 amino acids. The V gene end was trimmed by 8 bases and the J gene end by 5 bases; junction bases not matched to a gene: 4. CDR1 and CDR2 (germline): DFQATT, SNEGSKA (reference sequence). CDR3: CSQGAGETQYF. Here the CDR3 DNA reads TGCAGTCAGGGGGCCGGGGAGACCCAGTACTTC.

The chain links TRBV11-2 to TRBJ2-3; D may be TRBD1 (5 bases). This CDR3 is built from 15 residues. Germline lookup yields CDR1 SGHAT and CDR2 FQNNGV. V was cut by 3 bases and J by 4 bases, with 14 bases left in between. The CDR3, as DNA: TGTGCCAGCAGCTTTCAGGGTTCTCACGCAGATACGCAGTATTTT. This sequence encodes CASSFQGSHADTQYF.

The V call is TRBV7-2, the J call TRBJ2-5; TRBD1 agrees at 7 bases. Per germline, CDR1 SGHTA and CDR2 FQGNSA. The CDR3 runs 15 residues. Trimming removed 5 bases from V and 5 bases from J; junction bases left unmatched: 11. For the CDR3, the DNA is TGTGCCAGCAGCCCCCGACAGGGTTACGGGGAGACCCAGTACTTC. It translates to CASSPRQGYGETQYF.

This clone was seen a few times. In DNA form, the CDR3 reads TGCGCCAGCAGCTTGGCCAGAATGACAGGGAGACATGCTAGCGGCTACACCTTC. This gives the protein CASSLARMTGRHASGYTF. The gene calls are TRBV5-1 and TRBJ1-2; TRBD1 matches at 7 bases. The V gene end was trimmed by 0 bases and the J gene end by 8 bases; junction bases not matched to a gene: 19. The V gene's germline CDR1 is SGHRS and CDR2 YFSETQ. This CDR3 spans 18 amino acids.

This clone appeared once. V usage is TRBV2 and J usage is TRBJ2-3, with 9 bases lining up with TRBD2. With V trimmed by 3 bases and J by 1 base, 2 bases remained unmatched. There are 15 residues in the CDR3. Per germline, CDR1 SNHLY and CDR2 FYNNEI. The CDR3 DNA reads TGTGCCAGCAGTGATGTAGCGGGAGGCACAGATACGCAGTATTTT. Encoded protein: CASSDVAGGTDTQYF.